This TCR beta chain was found in a study of blood T cell repertoires in COVID-19. Across the whole study: Some COVID-19 samples were acute and others convalescent; all came from the United States, Italy and Spain. T cells, B-cell-depleted T cells, or PBMCs provided the cDNA or gDNA that served as material.

Under the authors' procedure: How many nucleated cells were present was estimated from reference gene primer amplification. Sequencing used immunoSEQ multiplex PCR; TCRdb keeps in-frame clones, though not all of them. That table is the source of V, J and clone size, and D and trimming were worked out from the DNA. The sample carries more than 80,000 clones, 86% recorded once. The V and J ends lost 0 bases and 10 bases respectively, with 15 bases between them. The CDR3 covers 14 residues. CDR1 and CDR2 from the germline V gene are SGHDN and FVKESK. The sequence derives from a man in his forties or fifties with active COVID-19. Material: peripheral blood. The chain has TRBV14 and TRBJ2-5, with D maybe TRBD2 (6 bases). CDR3 in amino acids: CASSQEGLFGDQYF. CDR3 sequence (DNA): TGTGCCAGCAGCCAAGAGGGACTTTTCGGGGACCAGTACTTC.